This TCR beta chain was sequenced for a study of T-cell memory formation after mild COVID-19. Overall study context: The study found TCR clusters largely donor specific.

The germline V gene encodes CDR1 SGHRS and CDR2 YFSETQ. V lost 4 bases and J 0 bases, leaving 12 bases between the germline ends. The CDR3 spans 15 residues. This clonotype was counted at least ten times. The antigen remains undetermined. Findings of the study overall: Certain responding clones were present in pre-infection memory, suggesting participation of cross-reactive memory.

From 5'RACE with constant-segment primers came TCR alpha and TCR beta cDNA libraries that carried sample barcodes and UMIs. MiXCR was run by TCRdb on the 5' RACE reads, yielding one entry per CDR3 protein. The sample consists of about half a million distinct CDR3 sequences, about 20% of them appearing once. Input material: PBMCs or a T cell subset sorted from them (not recorded which). The V call is TRBV5-1, the J call TRBJ2-3, with a possible D match to TRBD1 (6 bases). The origin of this receptor is an adult woman who had mild COVID-19 (a few samples of this study predate the infection). Cell type and time point are not known. DNA for the CDR3: TGCGCCAGCAGCGTCCAGGGGATGAGCACAGATACGCAGTATTTT. Its protein is CASSVQGMSTDTQYF.